These 2 T cell receptor beta chains share one sample of origin, sequenced in a study of blood T cells in healthy people across ages. Next came a second PCR, run for about 6 to 11 cycles, which used a sample-barcoded 5' primer along with a J-beta primer mix. TCRdb reanalysed the 5' RACE reads using MiXCR and keeps one entry per CDR3 protein. This table has 800,000 or so distinct CDR3 sequences, roughly 25% appearing once. This same sample was also taken into another study, of T cells of mothers and their children.

Specimen: blood. These receptors all stem from a boy aged 10-17 years in good health.

The chain links TRBV7-2 to TRBJ2-1; D may match TRBD1 or TRBD2 (6 bases each). The CDR3 totals 15 residues. Trimming stripped 1 base from V and 8 bases from J, with 15 bases between. Germline V gives CDR1 SGHTA, CDR2 FQGNSA. CDR3 nucleotide sequence: TGTGCCAGCAGCTTAGGGTGGGGGGCCTTGTATGAGCAGTTCTTC. This sequence encodes CASSLGWGALYEQFF.

In this sample, this clonotype turned up a few times. The J gene is TRBJ2-5, the V gene TRBV28, with 9 nucleotides matching TRBD1. The DNA matches TRBJ2-7 better at its end, which makes the J call doubtful. Looked up from germline, CDR1 is MDHEN and CDR2 is SYDVKM. The CDR3 spans 16 residues. The CDR3 sequence: CASTTPGQGDGGEQYF. CDR3 in DNA: TGTGCCAGCACCACGCCGGGACAGGGTGACGGGGGCGAGCAGTACTTC.